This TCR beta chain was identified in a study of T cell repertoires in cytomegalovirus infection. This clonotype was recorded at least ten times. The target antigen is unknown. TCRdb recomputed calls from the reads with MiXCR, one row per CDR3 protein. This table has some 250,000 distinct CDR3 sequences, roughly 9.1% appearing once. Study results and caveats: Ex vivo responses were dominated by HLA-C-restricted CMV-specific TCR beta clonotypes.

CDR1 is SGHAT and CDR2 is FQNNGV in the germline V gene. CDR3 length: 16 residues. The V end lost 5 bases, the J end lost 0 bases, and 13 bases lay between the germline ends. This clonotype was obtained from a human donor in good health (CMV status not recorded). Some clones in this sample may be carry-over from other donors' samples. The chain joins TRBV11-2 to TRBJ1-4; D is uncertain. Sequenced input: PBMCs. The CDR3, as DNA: TGTGCCAGCAGCAACGGCGAAACCCCAACTAATGAAAAACTGTTTTTT. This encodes CASSNGETPTNEKLFF.